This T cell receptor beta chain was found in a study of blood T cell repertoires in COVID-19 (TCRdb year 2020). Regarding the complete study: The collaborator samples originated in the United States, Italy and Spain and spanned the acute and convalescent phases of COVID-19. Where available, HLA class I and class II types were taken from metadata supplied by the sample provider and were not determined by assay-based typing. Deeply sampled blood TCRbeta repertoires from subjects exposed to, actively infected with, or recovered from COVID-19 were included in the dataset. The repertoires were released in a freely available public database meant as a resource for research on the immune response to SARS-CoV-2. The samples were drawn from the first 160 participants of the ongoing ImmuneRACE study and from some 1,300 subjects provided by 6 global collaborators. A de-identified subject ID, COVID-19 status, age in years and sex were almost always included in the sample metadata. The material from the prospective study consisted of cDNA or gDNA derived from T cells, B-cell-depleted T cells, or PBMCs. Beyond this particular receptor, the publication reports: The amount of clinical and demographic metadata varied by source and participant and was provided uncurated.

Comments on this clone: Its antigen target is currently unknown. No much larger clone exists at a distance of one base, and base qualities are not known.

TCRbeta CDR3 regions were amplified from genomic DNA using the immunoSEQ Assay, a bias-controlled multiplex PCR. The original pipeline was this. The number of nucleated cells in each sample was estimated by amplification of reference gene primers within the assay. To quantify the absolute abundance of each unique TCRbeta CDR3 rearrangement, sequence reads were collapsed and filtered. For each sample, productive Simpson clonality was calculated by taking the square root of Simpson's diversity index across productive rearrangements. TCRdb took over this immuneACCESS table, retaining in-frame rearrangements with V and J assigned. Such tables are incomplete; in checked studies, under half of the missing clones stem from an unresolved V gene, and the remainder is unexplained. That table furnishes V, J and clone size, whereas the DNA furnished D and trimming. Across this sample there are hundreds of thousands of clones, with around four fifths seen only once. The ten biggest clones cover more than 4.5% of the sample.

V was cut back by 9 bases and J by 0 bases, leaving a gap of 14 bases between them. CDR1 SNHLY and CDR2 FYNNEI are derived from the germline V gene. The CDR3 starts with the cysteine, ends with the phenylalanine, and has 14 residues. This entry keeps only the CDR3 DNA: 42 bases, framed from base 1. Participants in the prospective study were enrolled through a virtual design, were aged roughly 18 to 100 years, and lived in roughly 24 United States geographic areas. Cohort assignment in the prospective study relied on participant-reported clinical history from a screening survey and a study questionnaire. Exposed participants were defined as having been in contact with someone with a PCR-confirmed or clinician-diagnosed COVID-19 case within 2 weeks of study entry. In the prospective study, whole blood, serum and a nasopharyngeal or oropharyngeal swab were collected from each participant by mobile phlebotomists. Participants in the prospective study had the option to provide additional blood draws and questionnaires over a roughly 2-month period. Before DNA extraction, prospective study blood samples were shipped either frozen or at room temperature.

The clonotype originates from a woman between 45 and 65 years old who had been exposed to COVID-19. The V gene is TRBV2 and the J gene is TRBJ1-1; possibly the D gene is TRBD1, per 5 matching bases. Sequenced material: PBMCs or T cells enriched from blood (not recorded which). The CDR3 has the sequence CARGTAFMNTEAFF. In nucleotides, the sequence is TGTGCCAGGGGGACTGCGTTCATGAACACTGAAGCTTTCTTT. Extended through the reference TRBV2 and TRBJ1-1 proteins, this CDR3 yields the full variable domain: EPEVTQTPSHQVTQMGQEVILRCVPISNHLYFYWYRQILGQKVEFLVSFYNNEISEKSEIFDDQFSVERPDGSNFTLKIRSTKLEDSAMYFCARGTAFMNTEAFFGQGTRLTVV.